This T cell receptor beta chain was profiled in a study of cytomegalovirus exposure and HLA in healthy donors (dated by TCRdb to between 2016 and 2019). Regarding the complete study: According to an earlier analysis of 450 to 650 of the donors, about 170 million T cells yielded 117 million unique TCR beta sequences and 276 Gb of sequence data. To predict cytomegalovirus infection status, the study combined high-throughput TCR immunosequencing, statistical association of individual TCRs with disease status, and machine learning. Using immunosequencing, the study profiled T cell repertoires from around 680 subjects and related those repertoires to cytomegalovirus serostatus. A later analysis re-examined previously published TCR beta repertoires from 610 or so donors and added high-resolution HLA genotyping to investigate patterns of TCR occurrence. A later genetic analysis used genome-wide SNP genotypes for about 65% of the roughly 700 donors, treating that subset as a discovery cohort. HLA typing included class I and class II loci at four-digit resolution. Among some 400 genotyped donors of the cohort, an average of approximately 250,000 unique TCR beta nucleotide sequences were sequenced per donor, 15% to 20% of them non-productive. The study was designed to test whether signatures of past pathogen exposure could be identified by cataloging public T cell receptors. Donor age, sex, ethnicity and CMV serostatus were collected together with the repertoire data. Of the approximately 370 genotyped donors, over 80% were placed in the genetic ancestry cluster associated with self-reported Caucasian donors. In the later analysis, no new phenotypic data were used to find candidate immune exposures; instead, reliance was placed on TCR beta sequences and their occurrence across donors. An earlier analysis of around 540 of the donors applied high-throughput TCR beta sequencing to assess whether each TCR beta V gene segment acted as functional or pseudogenic. Along with the approximately 600-subject first cohort, a separate validation cohort of 120 different subjects was used. All discovery cohort repertoires had been generated on a single sequencing platform. Four or five DR-DQ haplotypes were handled as single units for association and clustering because linkage in the cohort was strong. Roughly 300 gigabases of sequencing data and tens of millions of unique TCR sequences were included in an early release covering several hundred HLA-typed donors. The number of typed donors differed by locus: 629-630 for A, B, C, DRB1 and DQB1; some 500 for DQA1; about 600 for DPA1; and roughly 470 for DPB1.

Library generation was performed with the immunoSEQ multiplex PCR assay. A mixture of 60 forward primers for TCR Vbeta segments and 13 reverse primers for TCR Jbeta segments was used in the multiplex PCR. The CDR3 region of rearranged TCR beta genes was amplified from genomic DNA with a multiplex PCR assay. The Illumina HiSeq System was used to sequence the amplified TCR beta libraries as 87-base-pair reads. The study's own analysis went as follows. A later analysis tallied 75 million to 95 million unique TCR beta chains across the 600 to 700 repertoires, and about 10 million of those chains were shared by two or more donors. Raw reads were error-corrected and collapsed into unique sequences with a nearest-neighbor algorithm that merged closely related sequences to remove PCR and sequencing errors. V, D and J gene segments were assigned by aligning CDR3 sequences to IMGT reference sequences. For a sequence to be retained, a match of at least six nucleotides was required to both a V gene segment and a J gene segment. A rearrangement counted as productive if the CDR3 had no stop codons and remained in frame with V and J, and every other rearrangement counted as non-productive. CDR3 was defined according to IMGT convention as the region running from the second conserved V-encoded cysteine to the conserved J-encoded phenylalanine. In an earlier analysis of some 550 of the donors, sequences lacking an unambiguous match to a single V gene segment were excluded. In an earlier analysis of 587 of the donors, a V segment was called functional when productive rearrangements were above 56.7%, and segregating when the standard deviation between donors exceeded 5%. A statistical classification framework was developed to diagnose cytomegalovirus status using the catalog of TCR beta chain sequences. In a later analysis, V and J genes were assigned by comparing TCR nucleotide sequences against IMGT/GENE-DB human TR gene sequences. A later analysis assigned CDR3 sequences and most-parsimonious VDJ recombination scenarios with the TCRdist pipeline. A later analysis defined each TCR beta chain by its CDR3 amino acid sequence plus V-gene family, and excluded reads lacking a unique V-gene family. To address suspected cross-contamination and a sequencing artifact, a later analysis removed a few hundred highly shared, low-generation-probability nucleotide sequences. For each public chain, a later analysis derived a clonal expansion index from normalized ranks of inferred template counts within each repertoire. In a later analysis, generation probabilities were computed with a VDJ recombination model fitted to out-of-frame rearrangements, and the resulting probabilities were checked against IGoR. A later analysis scored TCR-TCR, TCR-HLA and TCR-CMV co-occurrence with hypergeometric tests, applying a repertoire-size bias correction to TCR pairs. A later analysis estimated false discovery rates by permuting HLA or CMV assignments 20 times. In a later analysis, co-occurring TCRs were grouped using DBSCAN, with TCRdist sequence similarity added in when clustering inside HLA-allele-positive subsets. For co-occurrence clustering, repertoires with fewer than 30,000 or more than 120,000 public chains were excluded, along with about five repertoires with anomalous nucleotide sharing. TCRdb limited this immuneACCESS table to in-frame rearrangements with V and J called. A share of clones is missing; checked studies link under half to unresolved V genes, and the rest is unexplained. D and trimming come from the DNA, and the V and J calls and clone size come from that table. The sample table shows about 170,000 clones, and more than 80% are seen once. In total, the top ten clones hold roughly 0.69% of the sample.

General findings and caveats noted by the study authors: The only immune exposure information available for the cohort was CMV serostatus. Sequencing depth was assumed to be roughly uniform across donors in the presence/absence analyses, though that assumption may not hold. A further reported finding was that TCR beta sequences accurately predicted the HLA-A and HLA-B alleles for most subjects in the first cohort. Because the 87-base-pair reads could not distinguish some IMGT-functional V segments, including TRBV6-2 and TRBV6-3, those segments were excluded. In this cohort, only TCR beta chains were sequenced, and detectable features were limited by the absence of alpha or paired-chain data. Because HLA typing was unavailable for some donors at each locus, only the typed subset was used in association tests. The study gave a list of roughly 150 TCR beta chains associated with cytomegalovirus. Assigning TCR associations to individual alleles was difficult when HLA alleles, especially DR and DQ, strongly co-occurred. A later genetic analysis reported fewer N-insertions in productive TCRs among donors in an Asian-associated ancestry cluster than the roughly 670-donor mean. Several of the top co-occurrence clusters appeared to be linked to parvovirus B19, influenza, CMV and Epstein-Barr virus, according to a later analysis. A few of the identified cytomegalovirus-associated TCR beta chains were confirmed in vitro to be specific for cytomegalovirus antigens. Across donors, most TCR sequences were observed very rarely, whereas some public TCRs were present in many individuals. At a false discovery rate of 0.05, a later analysis linked fewer than 20,000 TCR beta sequences to specific HLA alleles. Seventeen rarely observed V segments, including chromosome 9 orphons, were excluded from the earlier analysis of several hundred of the donors because counts were too low. Linkage disequilibrium might explain the correlated functional status among segregating V segments, but an unknown experimental factor could not be excluded. The classifier was reported to diagnose cytomegalovirus status with high specificity and sensitivity in both the original and validation cohorts. A group of highly shared sequence variants was considered likely to be a technical artifact of the sequencing pipeline. In a later analysis, HLA-associated TCR beta chains showed more clonal expansion and lower generation probabilities than non-associated chains that were equally common. A later analysis found that TCR association rates varied across HLA loci, with DRB1 alleles showing the most associated TCRs and HLA-C alleles the fewest. According to the authors, the approach could potentially be generalized to other disease states and immunological phenotypes. In a later genetic analysis, a missense DCLRE1C variant was associated with V-gene and J-gene trimming of TCR beta chains, and the association was replicated in an independent cohort. An earlier analysis of approximately 590 of the donors showed that most TCR beta V segments appeared in productive rearrangements either about 87% or about 30% of the time, which broadly matched IMGT annotations. In a later analysis, most CMV-associated TCR beta chains were found to appear HLA-restricted, with HLA associations seemingly driven largely by CMV exposure.

The cohort comprised 710 or so healthy bone marrow donors. At the time of sampling, all cohort members were nominally healthy, though unrecorded immune exposures were likely present. The donor was CMV seronegative and was included in the group of 352 seronegative cohort members. A peripheral blood sample was collected from each donor, and TCR beta sequencing was performed on peripheral blood mononuclear cells. Genomic DNA extraction from the blood cell samples was performed with the Qiagen DNeasy Blood Extraction Kit. For this clone: The specificity of this receptor is unknown. No base quality values were provided; no much bigger clone lies one nucleotide off.

From its cysteine to its phenylalanine, the CDR3 spans 15 amino acids. Only the CDR3 DNA stays, 45 bases, in frame from base 1. Material: PBMCs. The source is a woman between 18 and 29 years old in good health and CMV-seronegative. Rearrangement joined TRBV21-1 to TRBJ2-3; TRBD1 is the table's D call and was not checked against the DNA. TRBV21-1 is noted as a pseudogene. The CDR3 region reads CARQGGRRSTDTQYF. The sequenced DNA: TGTGCCCGACAGGGTGGGAGAAGGTCCACAGATACGCAGTATTTT.